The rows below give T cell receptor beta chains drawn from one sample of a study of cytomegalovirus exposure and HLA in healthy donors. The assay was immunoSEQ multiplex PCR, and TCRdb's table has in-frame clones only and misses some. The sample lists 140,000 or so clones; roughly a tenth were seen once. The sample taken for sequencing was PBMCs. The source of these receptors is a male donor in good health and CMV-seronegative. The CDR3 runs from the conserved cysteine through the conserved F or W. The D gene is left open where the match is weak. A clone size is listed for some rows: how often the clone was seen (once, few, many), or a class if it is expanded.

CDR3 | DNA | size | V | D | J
CAINGENYGYTF | TGTGCCATCAACGGGGAAAACTATGGCTACACCTTC | few | TRBV10-3 | NA | TRBJ1-2
CASSLGSSGSITGELFF | TGTGCCAGCAGCTTAGGGTCTAGCGGGAGTATCACCGGGGAGCTGTTTTTT | few | TRBV11-3 | TRBD2 | TRBJ2-2
CASSQEGPAGGISYEQYF | TGCGCCAGCAGCCAAGAAGGTCCCGCGGGGGGAATCTCCTACGAGCAGTACTTC | few | TRBV4-3 | TRBD2 | TRBJ2-7
CASSIAGLNTEAFF | TGTGCCAGTAGTATAGCAGGTTTGAACACTGAAGCTTTCTTT | NA | TRBV19 | NA | TRBJ1-1
CASSLSGRGNSPLHF | TGTGCCAGCAGCTTATCCGGGAGGGGGAATTCACCCCTCCACTTT | NA | TRBV11-2 | NA | TRBJ1-6
CASSLDRRSYEQYF | TGTGCCAGCAGCTTAGACAGGAGATCCTACGAGCAGTACTTC | NA | TRBV7-9 | NA | TRBJ2-7
CASSHDQVTEAFF | TGTGCCAGCAGTCACGACCAGGTCACTGAAGCTTTCTTT | few | TRBV7-2 | NA | TRBJ1-1
CASSKQGASEAFF | TGTGCCAGCAGCAAACAGGGGGCCTCTGAAGCTTTCTTT | NA | TRBV7-2 | TRBD1 | TRBJ1-1
CASSQRPDLDSSNYGYTF | TGCGCCAGCAGCCAACGCCCCGACTTGGACAGTTCCAACTATGGCTACACCTTC | NA | TRBV4-3 | NA | TRBJ1-2
CASSVGLAGDYNEQFF | TGTGCCAGCAGCGTAGGACTAGCGGGAGACTACAATGAGCAGTTCTTC | few | TRBV9 | TRBD2 | TRBJ2-1
CASKGQSNTEAFF | TGTGCCAGCAAGGGACAGTCGAACACTGAAGCTTTCTTT | NA | TRBV2 | TRBD1 | TRBJ1-1
CASSLGVAGTYEQYF | TGTGCCAGCAGCTTAGGGGTAGCGGGGACCTACGAGCAGTACTTC | NA | TRBV11-1 | TRBD2 | TRBJ2-7
CASSLSNGGGPTDTQYF | TGTGCCAGCAGCCTGAGCAATGGGGGGGGGCCAACAGATACGCAGTATTTT | few | TRBV4-2 | NA | TRBJ2-3
CASSLGGLTYEQYF | TGTGCCAGCAGCTTAGGGGGACTAACCTACGAGCAGTACTTC | NA | TRBV5-4 | NA | TRBJ2-7
CAILTRDITYEQYF | TGTGCCATCTTAACCAGGGACATTACCTACGAGCAGTACTTC | NA | TRBV21-1 | NA | TRBJ2-7
CASSQDRSPTDTQYF | TGTGCCAGCAGCCAAGATCGGAGTCCCACAGATACGCAGTATTTT | NA | TRBV4-2 | NA | TRBJ2-3
CAGYTDTCSGNTIYF | TGTGCCGGATACACGGACACCTGCTCTGGAAACACCATATATTTT | few | TRBV6-4 | NA | TRBJ1-3
CASSQVFGGTGELFF | TGTGCCAGCAGCCAAGTCTTCGGGGGAACCGGGGAGCTGTTTTTT | NA | TRBV14 | NA | TRBJ2-2
CATSRRTATNEKLFF | TGTGCCACCAGCAGACGGACAGCAACTAATGAAAAACTGTTTTTT | few | TRBV15 | NA | TRBJ1-4
CASSYYRVDQPQHF | TGTGCCAGCAGCTATTACAGGGTCGATCAGCCCCAGCATTTT | few | TRBV7-2 | NA | TRBJ1-5
CASSQAPGGGRGNTIYF | TGTGCCAGCAGCCAAGCCCCCGGGGGGGGGAGAGGGAACACCATATATTTT | NA | TRBV4-2 | NA | TRBJ1-3
CSVEITGARGGNTIYF | TGCAGCGTTGAGATAACAGGGGCACGAGGAGGAAACACCATATATTTT | few | TRBV29-1 | TRBD1 | TRBJ1-3
CASTLGQGLTNEKLFF | TGTGCCAGCACCCTCGGACAGGGGTTGACTAATGAAAAACTGTTTTTT | NA | TRBV11-2 | TRBD1 | TRBJ1-4
CASSQEWQSGLPQHF | TGCGCCAGCAGCCAAGAATGGCAGTCGGGGTTGCCCCAGCATTTT | NA | TRBV4-3 | NA | TRBJ1-5
CAINGGLAGVDEQYF | TGTGCCATCAACGGGGGACTAGCGGGAGTGGACGAGCAGTACTTC | NA | TRBV10-3 | TRBD2 | TRBJ2-7
CASSLVSWESSYEQYF | TGTGCCAGCAGCTTAGTTTCGTGGGAGAGCTCCTACGAGCAGTACTTC | few | TRBV7-9 | NA | TRBJ2-7
CASSRRRGGGEKLFF | TGTGCCAGCAGCCGACGTAGGGGGGGCGGTGAAAAACTGTTTTTT | few | TRBV7-2 | NA | TRBJ1-4
CSGARGEETQYF | TGCAGCGGGGCCAGGGGAGAAGAGACCCAGTACTTC | few | TRBV29-1 | NA | TRBJ2-5
CASSSKQGYSYNEQFF | TGTGCCAGCAGCTCGAAACAGGGGTACTCCTACAATGAGCAGTTCTTC | NA | TRBV5-4 | TRBD1 | TRBJ2-1
CASSSWTAVRSTEQYF | TGTGCCAGCAGCTCCTGGACAGCGGTGAGATCTACCGAGCAGTACTTC | NA | TRBV5-6 | NA | TRBJ2-7
CASRTGLEQYF | TGTGCCAGCCGAACAGGGCTCGAGCAGTACTTC | few | TRBV27 | NA | TRBJ2-7
CASSRTDTYEQYF | TGTGCCAGCAGTCGGACGGACACCTACGAGCAGTACTTC | NA | TRBV28 | NA | TRBJ2-7
CASSFTGGGQPQHF | TGTGCCAGCAGTTTTACCGGGGGTGGTCAGCCCCAGCATTTT | NA | TRBV27 | NA | TRBJ1-5
CASSQGEDSSYEQYF | TGTGCCAGCAGCCAAGGAGAGGACAGCTCCTACGAGCAGTACTTC | few | TRBV4-2 | NA | TRBJ2-7